Below are 12 T cell receptor beta chains sequenced from a single sample in a study of PD-L1 blockade in urothelial cancer. The sample's time point: pretreatment peripheral blood. Only in-frame clones appear in the TCRdb table, and some are missing; sequencing was by immunoSEQ multiplex PCR. The sample yields approximately 90,000 clones, 85% seen once. The sequencing used PBMCs, collected around atezolizumab (anti-PD-L1) treatment. The receptors stem from a man aged 55 to 70 with urothelial cancer.

The V and J genes are TRBV5-8 and TRBJ2-7; a weak D match, TRBD1 (6 bases). The CDR3 has 17 amino acids. Germline CDR1 reads SGHTS; CDR2 reads YDEGEE. The V end lost 4 bases, the J end lost 2 bases, and 22 bases lay between the germline ends. The CDR3 reads CASSRRISQGTTYEQYF. CDR3 in DNA: TGTGCCAGCAGCCGTAGGATTTCTCAGGGGACCACCTACGAGCAGTACTTC.

The V gene is TRBV6-6, the J gene TRBJ2-5; D is possibly TRBD1 (6 bases). CDR3 length: 11 residues. Germline CDR1 MNHNY, CDR2 SVGAGI (reference sequence). V lost 8 bases and J lost 4, with 8 bases in between. This chain's CDR3 is CASGQRETQYF. For the CDR3, the DNA is TGTGCCAGCGGACAGCGAGAGACCCAGTACTTC.

The chain couples TRBV6-5 to TRBJ2-1; 10 bases fit TRBD1. The CDR3 covers 15 residues. The germline V gene encodes CDR1 MNHEY and CDR2 SVGAGI. Unmatched junction bases numbered 8, after V lost 7 bases and J lost 5 bases. CDR3 DNA: TGTGCCAGCAAATTAGGGACAGGGGTCAACAATGAGCAGTTCTTC. Protein product: CASKLGTGVNNEQFF.

The rearrangement uses TRBV7-9 and TRBJ2-2; D gene unclear. This CDR3 is built from 12 residues. From germline, CDR1 is SEHNR and CDR2 FQNEAQ (reference sequence). Trimming pared 4 bases from V and 3 bases from J, leaving 3 bases between. The CDR3 spells CASSSYTGELFF. The CDR3 nucleotides read TGTGCCAGCAGCTCGTACACCGGGGAGCTGTTTTTT.

The sample holds a few counts of this clone. The V gene is TRBV9, the J gene TRBJ1-2, with D possibly being TRBD1 (5 bases). The germline V gene has CDR1 SGDLS and CDR2 YYNGEE. The V gene lost 3 bases and the J gene lost 8 bases, with 20 bases spanning the gap. This CDR3 has 15 amino acids. The CDR3 sequence is CASSAQSQGPRGYTF. The CDR3 region has the DNA TGTGCCAGCAGCGCCCAATCCCAGGGCCCACGCGGCTACACCTTC.

The rearrangement uses TRBV28 and TRBJ2-7; the match to TRBD1 covers 10 bases. The length of the CDR3 is 15 residues. CDR1 is MDHEN and CDR2 is SYDVKM in the germline V gene. Unmatched junction bases numbered 6, after V lost 5 bases and J lost 2 bases. CDR3 sequence reads: CASSGGGTGAYEQYF. As DNA, the CDR3 is TGTGCCAGCAGTGGGGGGGGGACAGGGGCCTACGAGCAGTACTTC.

The CDR3 is CSVLTRFYGYTF. The CDR3 DNA sequence: TGCAGCGTTCTAACCAGGTTCTATGGCTACACCTTC. The V and J genes are TRBV29-1 and TRBJ1-2, with D unresolved. Trimming took off 5 bases at V and 4 bases at J, with 11 bases between the two ends. Per the germline V gene, CDR1 is SQVTM and CDR2 is ANQGSEA. The CDR3 covers 12 residues.

The chain recombines TRBV28 with TRBJ1-6, with 8 bases lining up with TRBD1. The length of the CDR3 is 15 residues. CDR1 and CDR2 (germline): MDHEN, SYDVKM. V shed 2 bases, J shed 7 bases, and the junction held 4 bases outside the gene matches. CDR3: CASSLTGGWNSPLHF. The CDR3 nucleotides read TGTGCCAGCAGTTTAACAGGGGGGTGGAATTCACCCCTCCACTTT. Based on the CDR3 plus reference TRBV28 and TRBJ1-6, the full variable domain is DVKVTQSSRYLVKRTGEKVFLECVQDMDHENMFWYRQDPGLGLRLIYFSYDVKMKEKGDIPEGYSVSREKKERFSLILESASTNQTSMYLCASSLTGGWNSPLHFGNGTRLTVT.

V gene TRBV28 combines with J gene TRBJ2-3; D remains ambiguous. V lost 2 bases to trimming and J lost 6 bases, with 6 bases between them. This CDR3 has 12 residues. The germline gives CDR1 MDHEN, CDR2 SYDVKM. CDR3 in amino acids: CASSLISDTQYF. The CDR3 DNA is TGTGCCAGCAGTTTAATATCCGATACGCAGTATTTT.

Turning to this clone: The junction does not match germline at one end; this may be a read error. The V and J genes are TRBV7-7 and TRBJ1-4; TRBD1 agrees at 7 bases. This CDR3 comprises 13 residues. Per germline, CDR1 SSHAT and CDR2 FNYEAQ (reference sequence). The chain's CDR3 is CASSQGQNEKLFF. CDR3 in DNA: TGTGCTAGCAGTCAGGGACAGAATGAAAAACTGTTTTTT.

The V call is TRBV27, the J call TRBJ2-7; 9 bases are a match to TRBD1. Germline V lookup: CDR1 MNHEY, CDR2 SMNVEV (reference sequence). This CDR3 has 14 residues. The V gene end was trimmed by 4 bases and the J gene end by 3 bases; junction bases not matched to a gene: 4. CDR3 in amino acids: CASSSGTGYYEQYF. The DNA for the CDR3 is TGTGCCAGCAGTTCCGGGACAGGGTACTACGAGCAGTACTTC.

Only one count was recorded for this clone. The chain links TRBV6-6 to TRBJ2-1; 7 bases agree with TRBD1. This CDR3 spans 16 amino acids. Trimming took 6 bases from V and 2 from J; bases not matched to a gene: 10. Germline CDR1 and CDR2: MNHNY and SVGAGI (reference sequence). The CDR3, as DNA: TGTGCCAGCAGCCTCGGGACAGTGATAACCTACAATGAGCAGTTCTTC. As protein: CASSLGTVITYNEQFF.